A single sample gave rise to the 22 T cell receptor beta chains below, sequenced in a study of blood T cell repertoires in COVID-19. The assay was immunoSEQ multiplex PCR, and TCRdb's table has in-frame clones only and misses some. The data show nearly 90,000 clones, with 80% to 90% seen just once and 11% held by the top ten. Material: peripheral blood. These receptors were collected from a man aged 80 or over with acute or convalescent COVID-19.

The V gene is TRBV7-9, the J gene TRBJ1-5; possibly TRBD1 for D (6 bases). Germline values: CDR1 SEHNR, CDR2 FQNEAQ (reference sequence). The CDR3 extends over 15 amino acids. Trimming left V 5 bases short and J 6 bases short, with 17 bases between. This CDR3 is CASSLGGEGGQPQHF. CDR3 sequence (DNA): TGTGCCAGCAGCCTGGGAGGGGAGGGGGGTCAGCCCCAGCATTTT.

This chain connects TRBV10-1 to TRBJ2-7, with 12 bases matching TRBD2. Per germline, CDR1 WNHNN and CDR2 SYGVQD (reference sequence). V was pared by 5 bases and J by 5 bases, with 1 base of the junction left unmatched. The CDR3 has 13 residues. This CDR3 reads CASSRLAGDEQYF. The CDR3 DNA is TGCGCCAGCAGTAGACTAGCGGGGGACGAGCAGTACTTC.

CDR3 DNA sequence: TGTGCCAGCAGTTACTCTTCTGGTCCGGGGGGGCTAAACAATCAGCCCCAGCATTTT. Amino acid sequence: CASSYSSGPGGLNNQPQHF. The V gene is TRBV6-2 or TRBV6-3, the J gene TRBJ1-5; possible D gene TRBD1, 6 bases. This CDR3 is 19 amino acids long. Germline V gene sequence: CDR1 MNHEY, CDR2 SVGEGT. The V gene lost 0 bases and the J gene lost 3 bases, with 21 bases spanning the gap.

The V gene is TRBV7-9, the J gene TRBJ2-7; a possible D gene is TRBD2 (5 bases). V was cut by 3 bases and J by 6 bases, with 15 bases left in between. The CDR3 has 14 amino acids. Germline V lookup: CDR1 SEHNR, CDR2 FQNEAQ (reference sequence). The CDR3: CASSFGLVESEQYF. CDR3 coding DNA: TGTGCCAGCAGCTTCGGACTGGTCGAGAGCGAGCAGTACTTC.

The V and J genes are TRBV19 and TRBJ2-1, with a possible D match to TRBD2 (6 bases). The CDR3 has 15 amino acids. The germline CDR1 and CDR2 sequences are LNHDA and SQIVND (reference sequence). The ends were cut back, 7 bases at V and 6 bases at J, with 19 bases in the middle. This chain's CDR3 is CASTATGSGFNEQFF. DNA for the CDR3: TGTGCCAGTACCGCAACGGGGAGCGGGTTCAATGAGCAGTTCTTC.

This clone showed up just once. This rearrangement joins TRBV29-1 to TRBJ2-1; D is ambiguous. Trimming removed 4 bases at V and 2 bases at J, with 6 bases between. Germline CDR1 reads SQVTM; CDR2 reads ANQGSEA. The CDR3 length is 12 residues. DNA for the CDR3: TGCAGCGTTGGTTCGGCCTACAATGAGCAGTTCTTC. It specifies CSVGSAYNEQFF.

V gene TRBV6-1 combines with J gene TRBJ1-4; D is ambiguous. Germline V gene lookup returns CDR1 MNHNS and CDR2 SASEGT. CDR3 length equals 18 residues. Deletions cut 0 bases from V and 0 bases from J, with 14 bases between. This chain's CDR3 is CASSEALLGRATNEKLFF. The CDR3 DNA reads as TGTGCCAGCAGTGAAGCGCTCCTTGGGCGGGCAACTAATGAAAAACTGTTTTTT.

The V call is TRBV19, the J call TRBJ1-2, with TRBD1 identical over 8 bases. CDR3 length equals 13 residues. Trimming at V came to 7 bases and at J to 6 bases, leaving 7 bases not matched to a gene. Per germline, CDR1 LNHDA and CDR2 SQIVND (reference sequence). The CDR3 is CASITGQGNGYTF. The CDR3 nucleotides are TGTGCCAGTATCACCGGACAGGGTAATGGCTACACCTTC.

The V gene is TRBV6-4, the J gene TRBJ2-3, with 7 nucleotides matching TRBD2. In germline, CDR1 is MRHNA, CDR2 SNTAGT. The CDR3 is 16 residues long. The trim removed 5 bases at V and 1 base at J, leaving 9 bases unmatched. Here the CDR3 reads CASSITSEGGTDTQYF. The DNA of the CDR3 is TGTGCCAGCAGTATTACTAGCGAGGGTGGCACAGATACGCAGTATTTT.

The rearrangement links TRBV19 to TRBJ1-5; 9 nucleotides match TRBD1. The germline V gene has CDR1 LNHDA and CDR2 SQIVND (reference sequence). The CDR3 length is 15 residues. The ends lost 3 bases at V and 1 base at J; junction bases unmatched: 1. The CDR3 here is CASSIGQGSNQPQHF. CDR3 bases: TGTGCCAGTAGTATTGGACAGGGGAGCAATCAGCCCCAGCATTTT.

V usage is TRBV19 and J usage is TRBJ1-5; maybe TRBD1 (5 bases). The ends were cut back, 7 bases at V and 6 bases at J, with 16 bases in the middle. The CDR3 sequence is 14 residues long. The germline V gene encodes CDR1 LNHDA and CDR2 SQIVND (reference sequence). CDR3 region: CASNPTRGTQPQHF. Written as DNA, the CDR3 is TGTGCCAGTAACCCTACAAGGGGCACTCAGCCCCAGCATTTT. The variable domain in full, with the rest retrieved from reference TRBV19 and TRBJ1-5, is DGGITQSPKYLFRKEGQNVTLSCEQNLNHDAMYWYRQDPGQGLRLIYYSQIVNDFQKGDIAEGYSVSREKKESFPLTVTSAQKNPTAFYLCASNPTRGTQPQHFGDGTRLSIL.

Written as DNA, the CDR3 is TGTGCCAGTAAAACCCTACCGGGTTCTAGCAATCAGCCCCAGCATTTT. Amino acid sequence: CASKTLPGSSNQPQHF. The chain uses TRBV19 and TRBJ1-5; D unresolved. Per the germline V gene, CDR1 is LNHDA and CDR2 is SQIVND (reference sequence). This CDR3 contains 16 residues. Deletions cut 7 bases from V and 0 bases from J, with 16 bases between.

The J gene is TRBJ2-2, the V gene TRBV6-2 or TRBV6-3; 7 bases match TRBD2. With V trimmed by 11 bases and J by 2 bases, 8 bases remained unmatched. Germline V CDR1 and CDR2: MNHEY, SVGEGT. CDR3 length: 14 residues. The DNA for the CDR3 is TGTGCCGGCCGTTCTAGCGGTAACACCGGGGAGCTGTTTTTT. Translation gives CAGRSSGNTGELFF.

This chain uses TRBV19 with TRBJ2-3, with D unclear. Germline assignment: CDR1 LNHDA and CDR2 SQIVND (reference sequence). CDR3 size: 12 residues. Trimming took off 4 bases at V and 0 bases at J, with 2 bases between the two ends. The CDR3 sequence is CASSTSTDTQYF. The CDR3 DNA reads TGTGCCAGTAGTACAAGCACAGATACGCAGTATTTT. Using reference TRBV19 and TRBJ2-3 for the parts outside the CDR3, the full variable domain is DGGITQSPKYLFRKEGQNVTLSCEQNLNHDAMYWYRQDPGQGLRLIYYSQIVNDFQKGDIAEGYSVSREKKESFPLTVTSAQKNPTAFYLCASSTSTDTQYFGPGTRLTVL.

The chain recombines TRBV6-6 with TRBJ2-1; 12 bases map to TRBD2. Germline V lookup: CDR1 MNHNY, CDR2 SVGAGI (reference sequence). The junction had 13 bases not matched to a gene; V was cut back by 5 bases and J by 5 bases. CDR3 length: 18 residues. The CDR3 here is CASSRGLAGFELNNEQFF. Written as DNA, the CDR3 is TGTGCCAGCAGTCGAGGACTAGCGGGGTTTGAATTAAACAATGAGCAGTTCTTC.

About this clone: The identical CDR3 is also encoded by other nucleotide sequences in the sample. CDR3 in DNA: TGCGCCAGCAGCCCGGGGGGACTAGGCACCGGGGAGCTGTTTTTT. It is translated as CASSPGGLGTGELFF. The genes are TRBV5-1 and TRBJ2-2, with 8 bases matching TRBD2. This CDR3 region has 15 residues. The V segment lost 4 bases and the J segment 4 bases; nucleotides outside the gene matches: 6. Germline loops: CDR1 SGHRS, CDR2 YFSETQ.

The DNA for the CDR3 is TGCGCCAGCGGACTGACTGGGGTTAGTGAAAAACTGTTTTTT. Its protein is CASGLTGVSEKLFF. The chain couples TRBV5-1 to TRBJ1-4; no reliable D call. CDR3 length equals 14 residues. Germline-derived CDR1 and CDR2 are SGHRS and YFSETQ. Trimming took off 7 bases at V and 7 bases at J, with 17 bases between the two ends. The full variable domain, with the rest looked up from reference TRBV5-1 and TRBJ1-4, is KAGVTQTPRYLIKTRGQQVTLSCSPISGHRSVSWYQQTPGQGLQFLFEYFSETQRNKGNFPGRFSGRQFSNSRSEMNVSTLELGDSALYLCASGLTGVSEKLFFGSGTQLSVL.

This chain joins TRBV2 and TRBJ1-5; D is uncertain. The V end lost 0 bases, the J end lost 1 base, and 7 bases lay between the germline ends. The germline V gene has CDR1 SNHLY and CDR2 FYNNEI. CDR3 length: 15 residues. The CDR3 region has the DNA TGTGCCAGCAGTGAAGCGGCTGGCAGCAATCAGCCCCAGCATTTT. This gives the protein CASSEAAGSNQPQHF.

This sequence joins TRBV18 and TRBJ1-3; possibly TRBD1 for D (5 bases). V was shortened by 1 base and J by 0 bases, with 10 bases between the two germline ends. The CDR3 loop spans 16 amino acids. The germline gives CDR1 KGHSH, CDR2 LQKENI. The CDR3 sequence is CASSPLQGPSGNTIYF. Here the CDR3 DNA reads TGTGCCAGCTCACCACTCCAGGGTCCCTCTGGAAACACCATATATTTT. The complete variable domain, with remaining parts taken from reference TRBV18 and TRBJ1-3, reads NAGVMQNPRHLVRRRGQEARLRCSPMKGHSHVYWYRQLPEEGLKFMVYLQKENIIDESGMPKERFSAEFPKEGPSILRIQQVVRGDSAAYFCASSPLQGPSGNTIYFGEGSWLTVV.

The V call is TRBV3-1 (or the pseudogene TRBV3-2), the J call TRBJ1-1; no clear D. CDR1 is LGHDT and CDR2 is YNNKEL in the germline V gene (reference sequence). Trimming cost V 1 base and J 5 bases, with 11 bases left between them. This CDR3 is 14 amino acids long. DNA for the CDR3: TGTGCCAGCAGCCAAGCTAGCAGAGGAACTGAAGCTTTCTTT. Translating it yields CASSQASRGTEAFF.

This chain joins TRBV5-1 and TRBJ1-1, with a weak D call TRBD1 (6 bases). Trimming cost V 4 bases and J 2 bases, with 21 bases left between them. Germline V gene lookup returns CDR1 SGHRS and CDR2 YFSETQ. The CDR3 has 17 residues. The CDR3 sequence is CASSLGTGQTYNTEAFF. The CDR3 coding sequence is TGCGCCAGCAGCCTTGGCACCGGACAGACTTATAACACTGAAGCTTTCTTT.

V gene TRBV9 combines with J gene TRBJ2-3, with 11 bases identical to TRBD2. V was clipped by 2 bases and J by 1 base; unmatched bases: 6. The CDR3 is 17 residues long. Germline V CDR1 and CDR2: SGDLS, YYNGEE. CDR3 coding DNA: TGTGCCAGCAGCGTCCCTAGCGGGGGGCGGGGCACAGATACGCAGTATTTT. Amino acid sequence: CASSVPSGGRGTDTQYF.